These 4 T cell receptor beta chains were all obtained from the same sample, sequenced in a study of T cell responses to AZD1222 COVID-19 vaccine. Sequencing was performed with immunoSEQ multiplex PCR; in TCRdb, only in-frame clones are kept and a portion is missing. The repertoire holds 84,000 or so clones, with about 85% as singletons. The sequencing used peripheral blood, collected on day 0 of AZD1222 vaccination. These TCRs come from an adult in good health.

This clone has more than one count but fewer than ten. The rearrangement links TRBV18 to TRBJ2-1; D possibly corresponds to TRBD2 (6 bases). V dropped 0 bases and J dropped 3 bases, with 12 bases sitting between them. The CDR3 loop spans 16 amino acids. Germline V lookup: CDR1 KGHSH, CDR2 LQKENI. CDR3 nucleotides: TGTGCCAGCTCACCACCCTACGGGAGCGTCTACAATGAGCAGTTCTTC. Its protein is CASSPPYGSVYNEQFF.

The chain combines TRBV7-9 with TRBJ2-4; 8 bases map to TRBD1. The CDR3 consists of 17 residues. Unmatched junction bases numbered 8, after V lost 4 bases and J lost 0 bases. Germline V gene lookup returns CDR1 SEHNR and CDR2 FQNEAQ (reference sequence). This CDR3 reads CASSSDRVFLAKNIQYF. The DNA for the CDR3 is TGTGCCAGCAGCTCGGACAGGGTGTTTTTAGCCAAAAACATTCAGTACTTC.

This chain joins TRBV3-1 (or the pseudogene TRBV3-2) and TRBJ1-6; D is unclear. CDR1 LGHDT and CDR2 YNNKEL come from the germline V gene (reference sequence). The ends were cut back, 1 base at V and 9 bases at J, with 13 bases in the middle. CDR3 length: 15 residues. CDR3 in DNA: TGTGCCAGCAGCCAAGGACACGCATCTGGTTCACCCCTCCACTTT. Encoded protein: CASSQGHASGSPLHF.

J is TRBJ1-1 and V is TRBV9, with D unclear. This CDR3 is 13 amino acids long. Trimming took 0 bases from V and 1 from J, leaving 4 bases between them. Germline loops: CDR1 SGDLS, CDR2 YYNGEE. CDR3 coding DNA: TGTGCCAGCAGCGTAGACAGGAACACTGAAGCTTTCTTT. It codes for CASSVDRNTEAFF.